These 25 T cell receptor beta chains came from one sample sequenced in a study of T cell responses to AZD1222 COVID-19 vaccine. The protocol was immunoSEQ multiplex PCR, while the TCRdb copy is restricted to in-frame clones and leaves out a portion. The sample records more than 75,000 clones, 75% to 90% being singletons. Source: peripheral blood, taken on day 0 of AZD1222 vaccination. The receptors were sampled from an adult in good health.

The genes are TRBV7-3 and TRBJ2-1; D perhaps matches TRBD2 (5 bases). V lost 3 bases to trimming and J lost 9 bases, with 12 bases between them. Germline V gene sequence: CDR1 SGHTA, CDR2 FQGTGA. There are 13 residues in the CDR3. The DNA of the CDR3 is TGTGCCAGCAGCTTGACTAATGCCGGTGAGCAGTTCTTC. Translated, it gives CASSLTNAGEQFF.

The V and J genes are TRBV5-1 and TRBJ2-3, with TRBD2 matching over 13 bases. CDR1 and CDR2 (germline): SGHRS, YFSETQ. Unmatched junction bases numbered 8, after V lost 4 bases and J lost 3 bases. The CDR3 totals 17 residues. This chain's CDR3 is CASSRTSGSHMTDTQYF. The DNA of the CDR3 is TGCGCCAGCAGCCGGACTAGCGGGAGTCATATGACAGATACGCAGTATTTT.

DNA for the CDR3: TGCGCCAGCAGCTTGGGACAGGCTAACTATGGCTACACCTTC. It is translated as CASSLGQANYGYTF. V usage is TRBV5-1 and J usage is TRBJ1-2, with D possibly being TRBD1 (6 bases). The CDR3 is 14 residues long. V was trimmed by 0 bases and J by 0 bases, leaving 6 bases between them. Germline assignment: CDR1 SGHRS and CDR2 YFSETQ.

The CDR3 DNA is TGTGCCAGCAGCGAGGAGGGAGGTAGTGGCACAGATACGCAGTATTTT. Its translation: CASSEEGGSGTDTQYF. This chain joins TRBV9 and TRBJ2-3, with D perhaps TRBD2 (6 bases). The CDR3 is 16 amino acids. Trimming cost V 3 bases and J 1 base, with 15 bases left between them. The germline CDR1 and CDR2 sequences are SGDLS and YYNGEE.

The rearrangement uses TRBV5-4 and TRBJ2-2, with D tentatively TRBD1 (5 bases). V was cut by 0 bases and J by 8 bases, with 11 bases left in between. The CDR3 length is 14 residues. Germline CDR1 SGHNT, CDR2 YYREEE (reference sequence). In nucleotides, the CDR3 is TGTGCCAGCAGCTTGGAACAGGTAGCTGGGGAGCTGTTTTTT. Amino acids: CASSLEQVAGELFF. The complete variable domain, with remaining parts taken from reference TRBV5-4 and TRBJ2-2, reads ETGVTQSPTHLIKTRGQQVTLRCSSQSGHNTVSWYQQALGQGPQFIFQYYREEENGRGNFPPRFSGLQFPNYSSELNVNALELDDSALYLCASSLEQVAGELFFGEGSRLTVL.

The chain combines TRBV4-2 with TRBJ1-5, with D perhaps matching TRBD1 (6 bases). The germline gives CDR1 LGHNA, CDR2 YNFKEQ. The V gene lost 1 base and the J gene lost 6 bases, with 16 bases spanning the gap. CDR3 length: 16 residues. CDR3 amino acids: CASSQGPGESGQPQHF. The CDR3 bases are TGTGCCAGCAGCCAAGGCCCAGGGGAGAGTGGTCAGCCCCAGCATTTT.

The chain links TRBV5-1 to TRBJ2-5, with 9 bases lining up with TRBD2. The CDR3 is made up of 14 amino acids. Germline lookup yields CDR1 SGHRS and CDR2 YFSETQ. The J segment lost 4 bases and the V segment lost 3 bases, leaving 4 bases of the junction unmatched. CDR3 nucleotides: TGCGCCAGCAGCTCCGGGACTAGCAGAGAGACCCAGTACTTC. This sequence encodes CASSSGTSRETQYF.

The rearrangement links TRBV5-4 to TRBJ2-1, with 15 bases fitting TRBD2. The CDR3 runs 18 residues. The J segment lost 7 bases and the V segment lost 4 bases, leaving 12 bases of the junction unmatched. Germline V gives CDR1 SGHNT, CDR2 YYREEE (reference sequence). As DNA, the CDR3 is TGTGCCAGCAGCGCAGGGACTAGCGGGAGGCCGGGACGGAATGAGCAGTTCTTC. This encodes CASSAGTSGRPGRNEQFF.

This chain uses TRBV25-1 with TRBJ1-1, with TRBD1 identical over 8 bases. Germline V gene sequence: CDR1 MGHDK, CDR2 SYGVNS. The CDR3 is 15 residues long. V shed 2 bases and J 2 bases; nucleotides not matched to a gene: 4. CDR3 sequence: CASSEPPGGNTEAFF. As DNA, the CDR3 is TGTGCCAGCAGTGAACCCCCAGGGGGCAACACTGAAGCTTTCTTT.

CDR3 amino acids: CASSHPGQGARLFF. CDR3 DNA sequence: TGTGCCAGCAGCCATCCGGGACAGGGGGCTAGGCTGTTTTTT. The chain has TRBV4-2 and TRBJ1-4, with 12 nucleotides matching TRBD1. V trimming: 3 bases; J trimming: 14 bases; junction bases outside the gene matches: 7. Germline V gives CDR1 LGHNA, CDR2 YNFKEQ. CDR3 size: 14 residues.

The chain links TRBV28 to TRBJ1-2; D is ambiguous. The CDR3 totals 13 residues. CDR1 is MDHEN, CDR2 SYDVKM, per germline. V lost 5 bases to trimming and J lost 4 bases, with 11 bases between them. CDR3 region: CASSPGVSYGYTF. CDR3 nucleotide sequence: TGTGCCAGCAGTCCCGGGGTGAGCTATGGCTACACCTTC.

V is TRBV10-3 and J is TRBJ2-7; tentatively, D is TRBD2 (6 bases). Between the trimmed V and J ends, which lost 3 bases and 5 bases, there was a span of 17 bases. Germline V gives CDR1 ENHRY, CDR2 SYGVKD. This CDR3 is built from 15 residues. This CDR3 is CAISDTTGAPHEQYF. Here the CDR3 DNA reads TGTGCCATCAGTGATACTACGGGAGCACCCCACGAGCAGTACTTC.

This clone was observed a few times. The rearrangement uses TRBV14 and TRBJ1-3, with D hard to call. The length of the CDR3 is 15 residues. V was clipped by 5 bases and J by 0 bases, with 11 bases between them. Germline V gene lookup returns CDR1 SGHDN and CDR2 FVKESK. The CDR3 region is CASSWTARSGNTIYF. The DNA for the CDR3 is TGTGCCAGCAGCTGGACGGCACGCTCTGGAAACACCATATATTTT.

The chain employs TRBV6-5 and TRBJ2-3; D is unclear. There are 15 residues in the CDR3. The germline V gene encodes CDR1 MNHEY and CDR2 SVGAGI. The V and J ends lost 5 bases and 2 bases respectively, with 14 bases between them. The CDR3 DNA sequence: TGTGCCAGCAGTCAGATGGGGATTGACACAGATACGCAGTATTTT. This gives the protein CASSQMGIDTDTQYF.

V gene TRBV24-1 combines with J gene TRBJ2-1; TRBD2 agrees at 8 bases. This CDR3 contains 15 residues. Germline values: CDR1 KGHDR, CDR2 SFDVKD. With V trimmed by 0 bases and J by 10 bases, 7 bases remained unmatched. The CDR3 DNA follows: TGTGCCACCAGTGATTTGCTTGGGACTAGGGACGAGCAGTTCTTC. It specifies CATSDLLGTRDEQFF.

V is TRBV6-2 or TRBV6-3 and J is TRBJ2-7; D gene ambiguous. The V end was cut by 6 bases, the J end by 2 bases, with 20 bases between. In germline, CDR1 is MNHEY, CDR2 SVGEGT. The CDR3 covers 16 residues. DNA of the CDR3: TGTGCCAGCAGCCAACTCCGAAACAGTCTAACCTACGAGCAGTACTTC. Protein product: CASSQLRNSLTYEQYF.

CDR3 sequence reads: CASKDRASTDTQYF. CDR3 sequence (DNA): TGTGCCAGCAAGGACAGGGCCAGCACAGATACGCAGTATTTT. The gene calls are TRBV28 and TRBJ2-3, with 8 bases lining up with TRBD1. Germline V lookup: CDR1 MDHEN, CDR2 SYDVKM. Germline trimming cut 7 bases from V and 0 bases from J; bases unmatched to any gene: 3. This CDR3 region has 14 residues.

This chain connects TRBV9 to TRBJ2-1; 10 bases match TRBD2. Germline assignment: CDR1 SGDLS and CDR2 YYNGEE. V shed 0 bases, J shed 2 bases, and the junction held 5 bases outside the gene matches. The CDR3 runs 17 residues. CDR3 nucleotides: TGTGCCAGCAGCGTAGAACTAGCGGGAAGAACCTACAATGAGCAGTTCTTC. It is translated as CASSVELAGRTYNEQFF.

CDR3 region: CASSPSDINYGYTF. The DNA for the CDR3 is TGTGCCAGCAGCCCGTCAGACATTAACTATGGCTACACCTTC. The chain is built from TRBV28 and TRBJ1-2; unclear D gene. Germline loops: CDR1 MDHEN, CDR2 SYDVKM. CDR3 length: 14 amino acids. V shed 6 bases and J shed 1 base, with 12 bases lying between them.

The V call is TRBV5-4, the J call TRBJ2-7, with 13 bases lining up with TRBD2. Germline CDR1 reads SGHNT; CDR2 reads YYREEE (reference sequence). V lost 3 bases to trimming and J lost 6 bases; unmatched junction nucleotides: 6. The CDR3 length is 15 residues. The CDR3 reads CASSSGLAGRSEQYF. CDR3 bases: TGTGCCAGCAGCTCGGGACTAGCGGGAAGGAGCGAGCAGTACTTC.

The gene calls are TRBV28 and TRBJ2-7; D is perhaps TRBD1 or TRBD2 (5 bases each). There are 12 residues in the CDR3. Trimming took off 6 bases at V and 11 bases at J, with 17 bases between the two ends. Germline V gene sequence: CDR1 MDHEN, CDR2 SYDVKM. CDR3 DNA: TGTGCCAGCAGCACACTGAGGGACGTCGAGTACTTC. It yields the protein CASSTLRDVEYF.

This clone was recorded only once. The J gene is TRBJ2-7, the V gene TRBV18; 8 bases agree with TRBD1. V lost 3 bases and J lost 0; bases outside the gene matches: 4. This CDR3 has 15 residues. Germline assignment: CDR1 KGHSH and CDR2 LQKENI. CDR3 bases: TGTGCCAGCTCACCGGACAGGGACCTCTCCTACGAGCAGTACTTC. It specifies CASSPDRDLSYEQYF.

The chain recombines TRBV30 with TRBJ2-1; unclear D gene. This CDR3 is built from 12 residues. Trimming pared 0 bases from V and 8 bases from J, leaving 8 bases between. The germline CDR1 and CDR2 sequences are GTSNPN and SVGIG (reference sequence). The CDR3 region has the DNA TGTGCCTGGAGTGTTAGCTGGGATGAGCAGTTCTTC. Protein: CAWSVSWDEQFF.

This sequence joins TRBV18 and TRBJ1-1, with a weak D call TRBD1 (6 bases). The CDR3 totals 16 residues. Trimming stripped 1 base from V and 1 base from J, with 13 bases between. CDR1 and CDR2 (germline): KGHSH, LQKENI. CDR3 nucleotides: TGTGCCAGCTCACCACAACTGGGGACACAGAACACTGAAGCTTTCTTT. It is translated as CASSPQLGTQNTEAFF.

The rearrangement uses TRBV9 and TRBJ2-7; 10 nucleotides match TRBD2. V dropped 3 bases and J dropped 3; count of bases not matched to a gene: 3. CDR3 length equals 14 residues. Germline loops: CDR1 SGDLS, CDR2 YYNGEE. DNA for the CDR3: TGTGCCAGCAGCGCCGGGACTAGCGTCTACGAGCAGTACTTC. Its protein is CASSAGTSVYEQYF. The variable domain in full, completed from reference TRBV9 and TRBJ2-7, reads DSGVTQTPKHLITATGQRVTLRCSPRSGDLSVYWYQQSLDQGLQFLIQYYNGEERAKGNILERFSAQQFPDLHSELNLSSLELGDSALYFCASSAGTSVYEQYFGPGTRLTVT.